A selection of T cell receptor beta chains follows, all from one sample in a study of cytomegalovirus exposure and HLA in healthy donors. The assay was immunoSEQ multiplex PCR, and TCRdb's table has in-frame clones only and misses some. The repertoire consists of around 64,000 clones, with less than 90% occurring once and the leading ten covering roughly a tenth. The source material was PBMCs. Receptor source: a female donor in good health and CMV-seronegative. The CDR3 runs from the conserved cysteine through the conserved F or W. Fields, in order: clone size, D gene, J gene, V gene, CDR3 DNA, CDR3 protein. D genes are given only for firm matches. The listing skips clone size in some rows; elsewhere it reads once, few, many or a size class.

size: NA
D: TRBD1
J: TRBJ1-1
V: TRBV12-5
DNA: TGTGCTAGTGGCCTTACAGGGGGCACTGAAGCTTTCTTT
CDR3: CASGLTGGTEAFF

size: NA
D: TRBD1
J: TRBJ1-2
V: TRBV27
DNA: TGTGCCAGCAGTTTGAGCGGGACAGGGAGGGGCGGCTACACCTTC
CDR3: CASSLSGTGRGGYTF

size: few
D: TRBD1
J: TRBJ2-7
V: TRBV5-1
DNA: TGCGCCAGCAGCCCCGGGACAGCCCTCTCCTACGAGCAGTACTTC
CDR3: CASSPGTALSYEQYF

size: NA
D: NA
J: TRBJ1-1
V: TRBV30
DNA: TGTGCCTGGACCCATGGGGGGGAAGCTTTCTTT
CDR3: CAWTHGGEAFF

size: NA
D: NA
J: TRBJ2-7
V: TRBV6-5
DNA: TGTGCCAGCAGTTACTCGGGCGATTTTGAGTACTTC
CDR3: CASSYSGDFEYF

size: NA
D: TRBD1
J: TRBJ2-4
V: TRBV5-1
DNA: TGCGCCAGCAGCTCCCGGACAGGGGGAAACATTCAGTACTTC
CDR3: CASSSRTGGNIQYF

size: few
D: NA
J: TRBJ2-7
V: TRBV19
DNA: TGTGCCAGTAGTATAGCTCGAGGAGAGCAGTACTTC
CDR3: CASSIARGEQYF

size: NA
D: NA
J: TRBJ2-7
V: TRBV2
DNA: TGTGCCAGCAGTGGGGCAGGGTGGCACGAGCAGTACTTC
CDR3: CASSGAGWHEQYF

size: few
D: TRBD2
J: TRBJ2-3
V: TRBV4-2
DNA: TGTGCCAGCAGCCAAGATGTGACTAGCGGGGGCACAGATACGCAGTATTTT
CDR3: CASSQDVTSGGTDTQYF

size: NA
D: NA
J: TRBJ2-7
V: TRBV25-1
DNA: TGTGCCAGCAGTGAATGGGTCGGGAGCGACGAGCAGTACTTC
CDR3: CASSEWVGSDEQYF

size: few
D: NA
J: TRBJ2-7
V: TRBV6-1
DNA: TGTGCCAGCAGTGACAGGATCTCCTACGAGCAGTACTTC
CDR3: CASSDRISYEQYF

size: NA
D: TRBD1
J: TRBJ2-5
V: TRBV5-4
DNA: TGTGCCAGCAGCGCACAAAACAGGGGGCAGCAAGAGACCCAGTACTTC
CDR3: CASSAQNRGQQETQYF

size: NA
D: TRBD1
J: TRBJ1-1
V: TRBV10-3
DNA: TGTGCCATCAGTGATGGGACAGGGGGCAACACTGAAGCTTTCTTT
CDR3: CAISDGTGGNTEAFF

size: NA
D: NA
J: TRBJ2-7
V: TRBV5-6
DNA: TGTGCCAGCAGCCGGACAGTACCCTACGAGCAGTACTTC
CDR3: CASSRTVPYEQYF

size: NA
D: NA
J: TRBJ1-3
V: TRBV28
DNA: TGTGCCAGCAGTTTCGTTACCCGGAGCTCTGGAAACACCATATATTTT
CDR3: CASSFVTRSSGNTIYF

size: NA
D: TRBD1
J: TRBJ1-2
V: TRBV27
DNA: TGTGCCAGCACCGGACAGGGTGCCACCTTGTCTAACTATGGCTACACCTTC
CDR3: CASTGQGATLSNYGYTF

size: NA
D: NA
J: TRBJ2-7
V: TRBV28
DNA: TGTGCCAGCAGTTCGATAGGGTGGGGTGTCGGGGACTACGAGCAGTACTTC
CDR3: CASSSIGWGVGDYEQYF

size: NA
D: NA
J: TRBJ2-6
V: TRBV15
DNA: TGTGCCACGAGCGAGGACCGAACCTCTGGGGCCAACGGCCTGACTTTC
CDR3: CATSEDRTSGANGLTF

size: NA
D: TRBD1
J: TRBJ2-7
V: TRBV18
DNA: TGTGCCAGCTCACCGGGACAGGGGTGGTACGAGCAGTACTTC
CDR3: CASSPGQGWYEQYF

size: NA
D: TRBD1
J: TRBJ1-5
V: TRBV30
DNA: TGTGCCTGGAGTTCGACAGGGGTCCGCAATCAGCCCCAGCATTTT
CDR3: CAWSSTGVRNQPQHF

size: once
D: TRBD1
J: TRBJ1-5
V: TRBV7-2
DNA: TGTGCCAGCAGCTTAGGGAGATCATCACAGGGGATGGGAAATCAGCCCCAGCATTTT
CDR3: CASSLGRSSQGMGNQPQHF

size: NA
D: TRBD2
J: TRBJ2-3
V: TRBV27
DNA: TGTGCCAGCAGACCCGTCCGACTAGCGGGGGGGGATACGCAGTATTTT
CDR3: CASRPVRLAGGDTQYF

size: NA
D: TRBD2
J: TRBJ2-5
V: TRBV6-1
DNA: TGTGCCAGCAGTGAAGGGATCAGCGGGGGGGCCTGGGAGACCCAGTACTTC
CDR3: CASSEGISGGAWETQYF

size: NA
D: TRBD1
J: TRBJ2-4
V: TRBV29-1
DNA: TGCAGCGTTGAAGAGGGGACAGGGGGCGCAGGGTCGGACAGTCAGTACTTC
CDR3: CSVEEGTGGAGSDSQYF

size: few
D: NA
J: TRBJ2-1
V: TRBV20-1
DNA: TGCAGTGCTAGACCGGGCAATGAGCAGTTCTTC
CDR3: CSARPGNEQFF

size: NA
D: NA
J: TRBJ2-7
V: TRBV18
DNA: TGTGCCAGCTCACCTGGGCAGTTCTACGAGCAGTACTTC
CDR3: CASSPGQFYEQYF

size: NA
D: NA
J: TRBJ2-7
V: TRBV6-5
DNA: TGTGCCAGCAGTTACCTATCGCAGCAGTACTTC
CDR3: CASSYLSQQYF